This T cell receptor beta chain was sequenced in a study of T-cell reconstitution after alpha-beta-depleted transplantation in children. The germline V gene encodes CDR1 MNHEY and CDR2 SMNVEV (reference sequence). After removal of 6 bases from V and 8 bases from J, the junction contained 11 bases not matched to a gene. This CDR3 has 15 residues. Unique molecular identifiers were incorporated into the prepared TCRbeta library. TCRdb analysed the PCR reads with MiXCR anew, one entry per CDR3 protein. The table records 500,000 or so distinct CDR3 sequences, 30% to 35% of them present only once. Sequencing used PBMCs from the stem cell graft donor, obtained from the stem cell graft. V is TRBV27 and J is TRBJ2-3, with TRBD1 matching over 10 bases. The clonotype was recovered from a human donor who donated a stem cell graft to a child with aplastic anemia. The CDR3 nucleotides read TGTGCCAGCAGGCGAAGCGGGACAGGGGCACGTACGCAGTATTTT. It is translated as CASRRSGTGARTQYF.